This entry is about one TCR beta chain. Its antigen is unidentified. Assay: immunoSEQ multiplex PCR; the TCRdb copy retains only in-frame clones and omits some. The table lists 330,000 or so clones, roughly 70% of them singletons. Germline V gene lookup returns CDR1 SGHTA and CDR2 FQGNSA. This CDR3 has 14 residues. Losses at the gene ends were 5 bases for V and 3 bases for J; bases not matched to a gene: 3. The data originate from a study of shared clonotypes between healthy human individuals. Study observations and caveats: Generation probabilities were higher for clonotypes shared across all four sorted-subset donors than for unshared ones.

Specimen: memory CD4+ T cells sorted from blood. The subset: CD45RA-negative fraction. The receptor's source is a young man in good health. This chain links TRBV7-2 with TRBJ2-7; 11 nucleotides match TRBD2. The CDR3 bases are TGTGCCAGCAGCGCCCTAGCGGGAGGCTACGAGCAGTACTTC. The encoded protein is CASSALAGGYEQYF. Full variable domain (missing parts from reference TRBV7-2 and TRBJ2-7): GAGVSQSPSNKVTEKGKDVELRCDPISGHTALYWYRQSLGQGLEFLIYFQGNSAPDKSGLPSDRFSAERTGGSVSTLTIQRTQQEDSAVYLCASSALAGGYEQYFGPGTRLTVT.